Listed below are T cell receptor beta chains from one sample, sequenced in a study of shared clonotypes between healthy human individuals. The protocol was immunoSEQ multiplex PCR, while the TCRdb copy is restricted to in-frame clones and leaves out a portion. Of under 1,900,000 clones detected, approximately 98.5% appear once; the ten largest clones hold approximately 0.4%. The sequenced material came from naive CD4+ T cells sorted from blood. The receptors were sampled from a man aged 25-45 years in good health. CDR3s include the opening cysteine and the closing phenylalanine or tryptophan. Each record gives: clone size, V gene, D gene, J gene, CDR3 protein, CDR3 DNA. A D gene is named only where the DNA matches it firmly. The listing skips clone size in some rows; elsewhere it reads once, few, many or a size class.

clone_size: once
v_call: TRBV7-6
d_call: TRBD1
j_call: TRBJ2-5
cdr3_aa: CASSLGGTGGKETQYF
cdr3_nt: TGTGCCAGCAGCTTAGGGGGGACAGGGGGTAAAGAGACCCAGTACTTC

clone_size: NA
v_call: TRBV27
d_call: TRBD2
j_call: TRBJ2-5
cdr3_aa: CASSLVGLAGAGETQYF
cdr3_nt: TGTGCCAGCAGTTTAGTCGGACTAGCGGGAGCGGGGGAGACCCAGTACTTC

clone_size: once
v_call: TRBV15
d_call: NA
j_call: TRBJ1-5
cdr3_aa: CATSRDPGEPQHF
cdr3_nt: TGTGCCACCAGCAGAGATCCGGGGGAGCCCCAGCATTTT

clone_size: NA
v_call: TRBV9
d_call: NA
j_call: TRBJ2-2
cdr3_aa: CASSRGVGGGTGELFF
cdr3_nt: TGTGCCAGCAGCAGAGGGGTAGGTGGGGGCACCGGGGAGCTGTTTTTT

clone_size: NA
v_call: TRBV14
d_call: NA
j_call: TRBJ2-2
cdr3_aa: CASSQDAGVGELFF
cdr3_nt: TGTGCCAGCAGCCAAGATGCGGGTGTCGGGGAGCTGTTTTTT

clone_size: NA
v_call: TRBV29-1
d_call: NA
j_call: TRBJ2-3
cdr3_aa: CSVYGTESTDTQYF
cdr3_nt: TGCAGCGTGTACGGGACCGAGAGCACAGATACGCAGTATTTT

clone_size: NA
v_call: TRBV15
d_call: TRBD1
j_call: TRBJ1-1
cdr3_aa: CATSRGDRKAEAFF
cdr3_nt: TGTGCCACCAGCAGAGGGGACAGGAAGGCTGAAGCTTTCTTT

clone_size: NA
v_call: TRBV15
d_call: NA
j_call: TRBJ2-7
cdr3_aa: CATWAGTDPREQYF
cdr3_nt: TGTGCCACCTGGGCCGGGACGGACCCTCGCGAGCAGTACTTC

clone_size: NA
v_call: TRBV11-2
d_call: NA
j_call: TRBJ1-1
cdr3_aa: CASSSYRDTRGAFF
cdr3_nt: TGTGCCAGCAGCTCATACCGGGACACCAGGGGAGCTTTCTTT

clone_size: NA
v_call: TRBV9
d_call: NA
j_call: TRBJ2-7
cdr3_aa: CASSPHTRQYEQYF
cdr3_nt: TGTGCCAGCAGCCCCCACACCAGACAGTACGAGCAGTACTTC

clone_size: NA
v_call: TRBV7-2
d_call: NA
j_call: TRBJ1-5
cdr3_aa: CASSLRTVSYSNQPQHF
cdr3_nt: TGTGCCAGCAGCCTCCGCACAGTAAGTTATAGCAATCAGCCCCAGCATTTT

clone_size: NA
v_call: TRBV4-1
d_call: NA
j_call: TRBJ2-7
cdr3_aa: CASSQAGTPYEQYF
cdr3_nt: TGCGCCAGCAGCCAAGCTGGGACACCCTACGAGCAGTACTTC

clone_size: NA
v_call: TRBV18
d_call: NA
j_call: TRBJ2-2
cdr3_aa: CASLPTGPGELFF
cdr3_nt: TGTGCCAGCTTGCCGACCGGACCCGGGGAGCTGTTTTTT

clone_size: NA
v_call: TRBV29-1
d_call: NA
j_call: TRBJ1-2
cdr3_aa: CSAPWGGDGYTF
cdr3_nt: TGCAGCGCCCCATGGGGGGGAGATGGCTACACCTTC

clone_size: once
v_call: TRBV18
d_call: TRBD1
j_call: TRBJ2-5
cdr3_aa: CASSPTRTGRQETQYF
cdr3_nt: TGTGCCAGCTCACCAACGCGGACAGGGCGGCAAGAGACCCAGTACTTC

clone_size: NA
v_call: TRBV25-1
d_call: TRBD1
j_call: TRBJ2-7
cdr3_aa: CASSKGQGVYEQYF
cdr3_nt: TGTGCCAGCAGTAAGGGACAGGGAGTTTACGAGCAGTACTTC

clone_size: NA
v_call: TRBV6-1
d_call: NA
j_call: TRBJ2-6
cdr3_aa: CASSEFKGFAISGANVLTF
cdr3_nt: TGTGCCAGCAGTGAATTTAAGGGATTCGCTATCTCTGGGGCCAACGTCCTGACTTTC

clone_size: NA
v_call: TRBV7-9
d_call: NA
j_call: TRBJ2-3
cdr3_aa: CASSLTTSTDTQYF
cdr3_nt: TGTGCCAGCAGCTTGACAACTAGCACAGATACGCAGTATTTT

clone_size: NA
v_call: TRBV2
d_call: TRBD2
j_call: TRBJ2-1
cdr3_aa: CASSDNLAGLYNEQFF
cdr3_nt: TGTGCCAGCAGTGATAACCTAGCGGGGCTATACAATGAGCAGTTCTTC

clone_size: NA
v_call: TRBV5-1
d_call: TRBD1
j_call: TRBJ1-2
cdr3_aa: CASSSSTTGAYGYTF
cdr3_nt: TGCGCCAGCAGCTCAAGTACGACAGGGGCCTATGGCTACACCTTC

clone_size: NA
v_call: TRBV5-1
d_call: TRBD2
j_call: TRBJ2-5
cdr3_aa: CASSYEGTSGETQYF
cdr3_nt: TGCGCCAGCAGCTACGAGGGGACTAGCGGAGAGACCCAGTACTTC

clone_size: NA
v_call: TRBV9
d_call: NA
j_call: TRBJ2-3
cdr3_aa: CASSTRGRTPTDTQYF
cdr3_nt: TGTGCCAGCAGCACCCGTGGTAGAACCCCCACAGATACGCAGTATTTT

clone_size: NA
v_call: TRBV5-1
d_call: TRBD2
j_call: TRBJ2-2
cdr3_aa: CASRSSGMNTGELFF
cdr3_nt: TGCGCCAGCAGGTCTAGCGGGATGAACACCGGGGAGCTGTTTTTT